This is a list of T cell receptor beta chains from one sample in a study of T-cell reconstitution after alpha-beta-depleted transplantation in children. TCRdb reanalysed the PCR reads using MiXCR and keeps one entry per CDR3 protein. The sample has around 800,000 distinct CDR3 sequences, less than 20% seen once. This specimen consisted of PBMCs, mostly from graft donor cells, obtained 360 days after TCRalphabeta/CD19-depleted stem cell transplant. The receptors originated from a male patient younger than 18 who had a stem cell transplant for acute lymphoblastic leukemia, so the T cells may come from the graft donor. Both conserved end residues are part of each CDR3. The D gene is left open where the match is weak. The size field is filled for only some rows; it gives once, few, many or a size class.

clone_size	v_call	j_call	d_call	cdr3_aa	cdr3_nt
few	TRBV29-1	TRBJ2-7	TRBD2	CSVESGEGYYEQYF	TGCAGCGTTGAAAGTGGGGAGGGTTACTACGAGCAGTACTTC
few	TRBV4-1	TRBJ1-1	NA	CASSQVDATEAFF	TGCGCCAGCAGCCAAGTCGATGCCACTGAAGCTTTCTTT
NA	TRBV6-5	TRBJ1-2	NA	CASSSSDTKDGYTF	TGTGCCAGCAGTTCCTCCGACACCAAAGACGGCTACACCTTC
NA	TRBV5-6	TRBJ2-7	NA	CASSLLPGQAVEQYF	TGTGCCAGCAGCTTGCTTCCCGGCCAGGCGGTCGAGCAGTACTTC
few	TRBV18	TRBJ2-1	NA	CASSPRGTDEQFF	TGTGCCAGCTCACCACGCGGGACGGATGAGCAGTTCTTC
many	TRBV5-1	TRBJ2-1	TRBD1	CASSPGTGVNEQFF	TGCGCCAGCAGCCCCGGGACAGGGGTCAATGAGCAGTTCTTC
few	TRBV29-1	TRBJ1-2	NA	CSVIWDGYTF	TGCAGCGTTATTTGGGATGGCTACACCTTC
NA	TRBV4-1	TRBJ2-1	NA	CASSQDLEEQFF	TGCGCCAGCAGCCAAGATCTTGAGGAGCAGTTCTTC
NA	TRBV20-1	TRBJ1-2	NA	CSARSPPGYGYTF	TGCAGTGCTAGGTCCCCCCCGGGGTATGGCTACACCTTC
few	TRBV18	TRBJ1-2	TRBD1	CASSHTGTGDGYTF	TGTGCCAGCTCTCACACCGGGACAGGGGATGGCTACACCTTC
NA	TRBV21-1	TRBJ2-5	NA	CASSKDSRRAWESQETQYF	TGTGCCAGCAGCAAAGACTCACGGCGGGCTTGGGAGAGCCAAGAGACCCAGTACTTC
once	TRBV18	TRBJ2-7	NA	CASSQVGAHEQYF	TGTGCCAGCTCACAAGTAGGGGCCCACGAGCAGTACTTC
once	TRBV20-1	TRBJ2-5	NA	CSARVGHGETQYF	TGCAGTGCTAGAGTAGGGCACGGAGAGACCCAGTACTTC
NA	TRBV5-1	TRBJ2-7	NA	CASSVQGSPYEQYF	TGCGCCAGCAGCGTACAGGGTTCCCCCTACGAGCAGTACTTC
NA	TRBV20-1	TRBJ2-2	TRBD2	CSAGSLAEDTGELFF	TGCAGTGCTGGGAGTCTAGCGGAGGACACCGGGGAGCTGTTTTTT
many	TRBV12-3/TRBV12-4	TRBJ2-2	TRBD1	CASSPDRGLGTGELFF	TGTGCCAGCAGTCCGGACAGGGGGCTTGGTACCGGGGAGCTGTTTTTT
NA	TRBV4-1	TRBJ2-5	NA	CASSQGPFTETQYF	TGCGCCAGCAGCCAAGGGCCCTTCACAGAGACCCAGTACTTC
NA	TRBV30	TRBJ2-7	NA	CAWSVQSGAYEQYF	TGTGCCTGGAGTGTACAGTCCGGGGCCTACGAGCAGTACTTC
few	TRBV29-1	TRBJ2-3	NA	CSVCRITDTQYF	TGCAGCGTCTGTCGGATCACAGATACGCAGTATTTT
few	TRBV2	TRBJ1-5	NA	CASSDEGRRSQHF	TGTGCCAGCAGTGATGAGGGCCGACGGTCCCAGCATTTT
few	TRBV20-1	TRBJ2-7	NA	CSAKTGIYEQYF	TGCAGTGCTAAAACAGGGATCTACGAGCAGTACTTC
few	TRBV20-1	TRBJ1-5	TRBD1	CSAVPGQGISQHF	TGCAGTGCTGTTCCGGGACAGGGTATTTCCCAGCATTTT
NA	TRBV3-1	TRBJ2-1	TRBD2	CASSPQTRGRANEQFF	TGTGCCAGCAGCCCTCAAACTCGCGGGAGGGCCAATGAGCAGTTCTTC
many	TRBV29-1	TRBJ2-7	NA	CSGESGGWQYF	TGCAGCGGGGAGTCGGGCGGCTGGCAGTACTTC
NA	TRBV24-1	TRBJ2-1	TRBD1	CATSGVDRDNEQFF	TGTGCCACCAGTGGCGTTGACAGGGACAATGAGCAGTTCTTC
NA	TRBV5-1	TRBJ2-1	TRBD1	CASSLEPGGGNEQFF	TGCGCCAGCAGCTTGGAACCAGGGGGTGGCAATGAGCAGTTCTTC
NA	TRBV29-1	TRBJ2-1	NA	CSVGTAYNEQFF	TGCAGCGTTGGGACAGCCTACAATGAGCAGTTCTTC
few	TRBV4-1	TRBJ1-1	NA	CASSQVGGKNTEAFF	TGCGCCAGCAGCCAAGTTGGTGGCAAGAACACTGAAGCTTTCTTT
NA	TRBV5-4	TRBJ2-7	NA	CASSDPEGGIDEQYF	TGTGCCAGCAGCGACCCCGAGGGCGGCATCGACGAGCAGTACTTC
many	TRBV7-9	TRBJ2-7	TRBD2	CASSPTSGAYEQYF	TGTGCCAGCAGCCCAACTAGCGGAGCCTACGAGCAGTACTTC
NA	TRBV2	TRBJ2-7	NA	CASRATSSSYEQYF	TGTGCCAGCAGAGCCACTTCGAGCTCCTACGAGCAGTACTTC
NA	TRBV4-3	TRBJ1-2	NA	CASSQVSAGVWGYTF	TGCGCCAGCAGCCAAGTTTCCGCAGGGGTCTGGGGCTACACCTTC
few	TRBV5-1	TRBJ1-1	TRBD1	CASSFQGAGNTEAFF	TGCGCCAGCAGCTTCCAGGGGGCAGGGAACACTGAAGCTTTCTTT
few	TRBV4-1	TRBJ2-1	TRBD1	CASSQDRTGIYNEQFF	TGCGCCAGCAGCCAAGATCGGACAGGGATTTACAATGAGCAGTTCTTC
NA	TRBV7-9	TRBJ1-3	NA	CASSQTSSGNTIYF	TGTGCCAGCAGCCAGACTAGCTCTGGAAACACCATATATTTT
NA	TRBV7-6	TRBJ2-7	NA	CASSLFAGGSSYEQYF	TGTGCCAGCAGCTTATTCGCAGGGGGGAGCTCCTACGAGCAGTACTTC
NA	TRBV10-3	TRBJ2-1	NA	CAISESWSSYNEQFF	TGTGCCATCAGTGAGTCGTGGAGCTCCTACAATGAGCAGTTCTTC
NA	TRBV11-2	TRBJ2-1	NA	CASSLRWDYNEQFF	TGTGCCAGCAGCTTGCGGTGGGACTACAATGAGCAGTTCTTC
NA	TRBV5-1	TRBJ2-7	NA	CASSPGANYEQYF	TGCGCCAGCAGTCCCGGGGCTAATTACGAGCAGTACTTC
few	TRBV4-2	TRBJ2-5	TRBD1	CASSQSSGTGKETQYF	TGTGCCAGCAGCCAGTCGTCAGGGACAGGGAAAGAGACCCAGTACTTC
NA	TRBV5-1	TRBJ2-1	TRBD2	CASSFLAGAENEQFF	TGCGCCAGCAGCTTCCTAGCGGGAGCGGAGAATGAGCAGTTCTTC
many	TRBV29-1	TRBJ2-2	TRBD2	CSVLAGEGTGELFF	TGCAGCGTACTAGCGGGAGAGGGAACCGGGGAGCTGTTTTTT
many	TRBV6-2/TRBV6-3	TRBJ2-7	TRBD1	CASSGAGTGKDEQYF	TGTGCCAGCAGTGGGGCCGGGACAGGGAAGGACGAGCAGTACTTC
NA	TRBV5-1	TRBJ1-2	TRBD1	CASSPGRGSNYGYTF	TGCGCCAGCAGCCCCGGCAGGGGGTCGAACTATGGCTACACCTTC
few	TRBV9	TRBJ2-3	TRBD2	CASSPRTSASDTQYF	TGTGCCAGCAGCCCGAGGACTAGCGCCTCAGATACGCAGTATTTT
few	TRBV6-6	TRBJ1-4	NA	CASLARGNEKLFF	TGTGCCAGCTTAGCCCGAGGAAATGAAAAACTGTTTTTT
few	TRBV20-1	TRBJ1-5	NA	CSARDVQSTISNQPQHF	TGCAGTGCTAGGGACGTACAATCTACCATTAGCAATCAGCCCCAGCATTTT
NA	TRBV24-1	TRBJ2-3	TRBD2	CATSDLIPSGRTDTQYF	TGTGCCACCAGTGACTTAATCCCTAGCGGGAGAACAGATACGCAGTATTTT
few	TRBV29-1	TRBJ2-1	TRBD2	CSEIPGLAGARQFF	TGCAGCGAAATACCGGGACTAGCGGGAGCCCGGCAGTTCTTC
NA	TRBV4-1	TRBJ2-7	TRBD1	CASSERQGSYEQYF	TGCGCCAGCAGCGAGCGACAGGGATCCTACGAGCAGTACTTC
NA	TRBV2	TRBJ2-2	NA	CASKAGSNTGELFF	TGTGCCAGCAAAGCGGGCTCGAACACCGGGGAGCTGTTTTTT
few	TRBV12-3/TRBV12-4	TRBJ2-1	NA	CASSLRGPYEQFF	TGTGCCAGCAGTTTACGAGGGCCCTATGAGCAGTTCTTC
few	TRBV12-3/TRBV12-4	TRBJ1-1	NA	CASTTLNEAFF	TGTGCCAGCACCACCTTAAATGAAGCTTTCTTT
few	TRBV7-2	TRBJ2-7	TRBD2	CASSTSGRLYEQYF	TGTGCCAGCAGCACTAGCGGGAGGCTCTACGAGCAGTACTTC
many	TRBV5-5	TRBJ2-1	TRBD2	CASSSGQRENNEQFF	TGTGCCAGCAGCTCGGGCCAGCGGGAGAACAATGAGCAGTTCTTC
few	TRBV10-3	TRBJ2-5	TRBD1	CAIRGTEETQYF	TGTGCCATCAGGGGGACAGAAGAGACCCAGTACTTC
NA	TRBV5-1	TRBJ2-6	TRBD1	CASSGAGTGPLSGANVLTF	TGCGCCAGCAGCGGAGCCGGGACAGGTCCCCTCTCTGGGGCCAACGTCCTGACTTTC
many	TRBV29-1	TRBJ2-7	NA	CSVFGHPYEQYF	TGCAGCGTCTTCGGGCACCCTTACGAGCAGTACTTC